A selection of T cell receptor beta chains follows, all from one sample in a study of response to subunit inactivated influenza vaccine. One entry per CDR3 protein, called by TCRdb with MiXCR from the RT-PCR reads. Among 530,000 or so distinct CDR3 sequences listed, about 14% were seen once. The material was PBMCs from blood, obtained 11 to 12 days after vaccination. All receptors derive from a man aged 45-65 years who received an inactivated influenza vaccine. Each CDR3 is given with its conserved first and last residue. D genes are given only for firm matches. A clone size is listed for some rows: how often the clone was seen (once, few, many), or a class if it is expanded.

CDR3 DNA: TGTGTCAGCAGTTTATGGGCAGAAGGGGACGAGCAGTACTTC; CDR3 protein: CVSSLWAEGDEQYF; CDR3 length: 14; V gene: TRBV27; J gene: TRBJ2-7; clone size: .; D gene: .
CDR3 DNA: TGTGCCAGCAGTGTTGATGTGGGGTCCCAAGAGACCCAGTACTTC; CDR3 protein: CASSVDVGSQETQYF; CDR3 length: 15; V gene: TRBV2; J gene: TRBJ2-5; clone size: few; D gene: .
CDR3 DNA: TGTGCCAGCAGCAAAACCGGGACAGGGGGTTTTCAGCCCCAGCATTTT; CDR3 protein: CASSKTGTGGFQPQHF; CDR3 length: 16; V gene: TRBV4-2; J gene: TRBJ1-5; clone size: few; D gene: TRBD1
CDR3 DNA: TGTGCCAGCAGCCAGGGCTCACAGGGAAGCACTGAAGCTTTCTTT; CDR3 protein: CASSQGSQGSTEAFF; CDR3 length: 15; V gene: TRBV4-2; J gene: TRBJ1-1; clone size: .; D gene: .
CDR3 DNA: TGCAGTGCTAGAGATCTACCGGGACTAGCGGGCGCAAAAACCTACAATGAGCAGTTCTTC; CDR3 protein: CSARDLPGLAGAKTYNEQFF; CDR3 length: 20; V gene: TRBV20-1; J gene: TRBJ2-1; clone size: .; D gene: TRBD2
CDR3 DNA: TGTGCCAGCAGCCGCTTGCCAGCCAATCAGCCCCAGCATTTT; CDR3 protein: CASSRLPANQPQHF; CDR3 length: 14; V gene: TRBV7-2; J gene: TRBJ1-5; clone size: few; D gene: .
CDR3 DNA: TGTGCCACCGGGGGAGGAGTAGCGAGCTCCTACAATGAGCAGTTCTTC; CDR3 protein: CATGGGVASSYNEQFF; CDR3 length: 16; V gene: TRBV28; J gene: TRBJ2-1; clone size: .; D gene: .
CDR3 DNA: TGCAGTGCTAGACCCCCGGACAGGGAAGGCTACACCTTC; CDR3 protein: CSARPPDREGYTF; CDR3 length: 13; V gene: TRBV20-1; J gene: TRBJ1-2; clone size: .; D gene: TRBD1
CDR3 DNA: TGCGCCAGCAGCCAGACGCAGTACACTGAAGCTTTCTTT; CDR3 protein: CASSQTQYTEAFF; CDR3 length: 13; V gene: TRBV4-3; J gene: TRBJ1-1; clone size: .; D gene: .
CDR3 DNA: TGTGCCAGCAGAAACCAAGGACAGGGGTGGGCCAACGTCCTGACTTTC; CDR3 protein: CASRNQGQGWANVLTF; CDR3 length: 16; V gene: TRBV6-1; J gene: TRBJ2-6; clone size: few; D gene: TRBD1
CDR3 DNA: TGCGCCAGCAGCGCAGCCCTATTAGCGGGAGGGCCCTACGAGCAGTACTTC; CDR3 protein: CASSAALLAGGPYEQYF; CDR3 length: 17; V gene: TRBV4-3; J gene: TRBJ2-7; clone size: .; D gene: TRBD2
CDR3 DNA: TGTGCCAGCAGCTCTCGGGGAAGCTCTGGAAACACCATATATTTT; CDR3 protein: CASSSRGSSGNTIYF; CDR3 length: 15; V gene: TRBV16; J gene: TRBJ1-3; clone size: .; D gene: .
CDR3 DNA: TGTGCCAGCATGGGACAGGGCAACACTGAAGCTTTCTTT; CDR3 protein: CASMGQGNTEAFF; CDR3 length: 13; V gene: TRBV25-1; J gene: TRBJ1-1; clone size: many; D gene: TRBD1
CDR3 DNA: TGTGCCAGCAGTTTTAGAGGGAGAGGAGATACGCAGTATTTT; CDR3 protein: CASSFRGRGDTQYF; CDR3 length: 14; V gene: TRBV12-3/TRBV12-4; J gene: TRBJ2-3; clone size: few; D gene: .
CDR3 DNA: TGTGCCAGCAGCTCAAACTATGGGACAGCCCTGTTTTTT; CDR3 protein: CASSSNYGTALFF; CDR3 length: 13; V gene: TRBV11-2; J gene: TRBJ1-4; clone size: .; D gene: TRBD1
CDR3 DNA: TGCAGTGCTAGATCGGGGACAGGGGATATGCCCCAGCATTTT; CDR3 protein: CSARSGTGDMPQHF; CDR3 length: 14; V gene: TRBV20-1; J gene: TRBJ1-5; clone size: .; D gene: TRBD1
CDR3 DNA: TGTGCCAGCAGTGGGGGCAGGGGATCCTACAATGAGCAGTTCTTC; CDR3 protein: CASSGGRGSYNEQFF; CDR3 length: 15; V gene: TRBV12-3/TRBV12-4; J gene: TRBJ2-1; clone size: .; D gene: .
CDR3 DNA: TGTGCCAGCTCACGCTCGTCGTCGGAGACCCAGTACTTC; CDR3 protein: CASSRSSSETQYF; CDR3 length: 13; V gene: TRBV18; J gene: TRBJ2-5; clone size: few; D gene: .
CDR3 DNA: TGTGCCAGCAGCGTGGGGGACTTGTCTAACTATGGCTACACCTTC; CDR3 protein: CASSVGDLSNYGYTF; CDR3 length: 15; V gene: TRBV7-9; J gene: TRBJ1-2; clone size: few; D gene: .
CDR3 DNA: TGTGCCAGTAGTTTCGCCCTAGGGAACACCGGGGAGCTGTTTTTT; CDR3 protein: CASSFALGNTGELFF; CDR3 length: 15; V gene: TRBV19; J gene: TRBJ2-2; clone size: .; D gene: .
CDR3 DNA: TGCGCCAGACACGCCAAAAGGGGCTCTGGAAACACCATATATTTT; CDR3 protein: CARHAKRGSGNTIYF; CDR3 length: 15; V gene: TRBV10-1; J gene: TRBJ1-3; clone size: few; D gene: .
CDR3 DNA: TGTGCCATCAGTGGGGGCCCGGGAGACCAGCCCCAGCATTTT; CDR3 protein: CAISGGPGDQPQHF; CDR3 length: 14; V gene: TRBV10-3; J gene: TRBJ1-5; clone size: .; D gene: .
CDR3 DNA: TGTGCCAGCAGCCAGCGGGACTCCGACAATCAGCCCCAGCATTTT; CDR3 protein: CASSQRDSDNQPQHF; CDR3 length: 15; V gene: TRBV4-2; J gene: TRBJ1-5; clone size: few; D gene: .
CDR3 DNA: TGTGCCAGCACCCTGGGTGCGTTCTACGAGCAGTACTTC; CDR3 protein: CASTLGAFYEQYF; CDR3 length: 13; V gene: TRBV5-5; J gene: TRBJ2-7; clone size: .; D gene: .
CDR3 DNA: TGTGCCAGCAGCTTAGTCACAGGGGGCGGGGTCCACGAGCAGTACTTC; CDR3 protein: CASSLVTGGGVHEQYF; CDR3 length: 16; V gene: TRBV7-2; J gene: TRBJ2-7; clone size: few; D gene: TRBD1
CDR3 DNA: TGCGCCAGCAGCACGGGACAGGGGGCTCTCAATGAGCAGTTCTTC; CDR3 protein: CASSTGQGALNEQFF; CDR3 length: 15; V gene: TRBV5-1; J gene: TRBJ2-1; clone size: many; D gene: TRBD1
CDR3 DNA: TGCGCCAGCAGCTTGCTACCCGCGTTCCGGGACCAGCCGTCCTACGAGCAGTACTTC; CDR3 protein: CASSLLPAFRDQPSYEQYF; CDR3 length: 19; V gene: TRBV5-1; J gene: TRBJ2-7; clone size: few; D gene: .
CDR3 DNA: TGCAGTGCTAGAGATCCCGGCGAAAGCACAGATACGCAGTATTTT; CDR3 protein: CSARDPGESTDTQYF; CDR3 length: 15; V gene: TRBV20-1; J gene: TRBJ2-3; clone size: .; D gene: .
CDR3 DNA: TGTGCCAGCAGTTCCACAGGGTACGCTGAAGCTTTCTTT; CDR3 protein: CASSSTGYAEAFF; CDR3 length: 13; V gene: TRBV12-3/TRBV12-4; J gene: TRBJ1-1; clone size: .; D gene: .
CDR3 DNA: TGTGCCAGCACCGAGTCCGGGGGGGCCCATGGCTACACCTTC; CDR3 protein: CASTESGGAHGYTF; CDR3 length: 14; V gene: TRBV7-9; J gene: TRBJ1-2; clone size: medium-sized; D gene: .
CDR3 DNA: TGCAGTGCTAGAGGTGGACTAGCGGGAGACTCCTACAATGAGCAGTTCTTC; CDR3 protein: CSARGGLAGDSYNEQFF; CDR3 length: 17; V gene: TRBV20-1; J gene: TRBJ2-1; clone size: few; D gene: TRBD2
CDR3 DNA: TGTGCCAGCTCACCAGATGGGGGGTACTACGAGCAGTACTTC; CDR3 protein: CASSPDGGYYEQYF; CDR3 length: 14; V gene: TRBV18; J gene: TRBJ2-7; clone size: few; D gene: .
CDR3 DNA: TGTGCCAGCAGCCCACCCGGAGGGAATCAGCCCCAGCATTTT; CDR3 protein: CASSPPGGNQPQHF; CDR3 length: 14; V gene: TRBV7-2; J gene: TRBJ1-5; clone size: many; D gene: .
CDR3 DNA: TGTGCCAGCTTAGCGGGGTCCTACAATGAGCAGTTCTTC; CDR3 protein: CASLAGSYNEQFF; CDR3 length: 13; V gene: TRBV7-9; J gene: TRBJ2-1; clone size: few; D gene: TRBD2
CDR3 DNA: TGCAGCGTTGAAAGGGAGGGAATGGCCTGGGAGACCCAGTACTTC; CDR3 protein: CSVEREGMAWETQYF; CDR3 length: 15; V gene: TRBV29-1; J gene: TRBJ2-5; clone size: .; D gene: TRBD2
CDR3 DNA: TGTGCCAGCAGCTTTCGGGGACTAGCGGGAGGAGGACGAAGGTATTTT; CDR3 protein: CASSFRGLAGGGRRYF; CDR3 length: 16; V gene: TRBV7-2; J gene: TRBJ2-3; clone size: few; D gene: TRBD2
CDR3 DNA: TGTGCCAGCAGCTCCGGGACAGGGAGCTCCTATAATTCACCCCTCCACTTT; CDR3 protein: CASSSGTGSSYNSPLHF; CDR3 length: 17; V gene: TRBV27; J gene: TRBJ1-6; clone size: .; D gene: TRBD1